Listed below are T cell receptor beta chains from one sample, sequenced in a study of blood T cell repertoires in COVID-19. Repertoires were generated with immunoSEQ multiplex PCR, while TCRdb's copy carries only in-frame clones and drops some. The repertoire consists of about 190,000 clones, with about 72% occurring once and the leading ten covering roughly a sixth. Material: PBMCs or T cells enriched from blood (not recorded which). Receptors were obtained from a woman aged 45-65 years who had recovered from COVID-19. The CDR3 runs from the conserved cysteine through the conserved F or W. Fields, in order: J gene, V gene, D gene, clone size, CDR3 DNA, CDR3 protein. The D gene is left open where the match is weak. Some rows have no size entry. The others give once, few or many, or a class for an expanded clone.

TRBJ2-7 | TRBV5-8 | - | once | TGTGCCAGCAGCACAGCCGAAGGCTACGAGCAGTACTTC | CASSTAEGYEQYF
TRBJ1-1 | TRBV6-4 | TRBD1 | - | TGTGCCAGCAGTGACGACGATGTAGGGGGCCGGAACACTGAAGCTTTCTTT | CASSDDDVGGRNTEAFF
TRBJ2-3 | TRBV30 | TRBD2 | - | TGTGCCTGCACCGAGACTAGCGGGAAGGCAGATACGCAGTATTTT | CACTETSGKADTQYF
TRBJ1-5 | TRBV5-1 | - | few | TGCGCCAGCAGCTTGTTGGCAGGGGAGGGGCAGCCCCAGCATTTT | CASSLLAGEGQPQHF
TRBJ2-7 | TRBV27 | - | - | TGTGCCAGCAGGGGCGGGCGTGCCAACGAGCAGTACTTC | CASRGGRANEQYF
TRBJ2-1 | TRBV28 | TRBD1 | - | TGTGCCAGCAGTTTACTGACAGGGGTGGGCTACAATGAGCAGTTCTTC | CASSLLTGVGYNEQFF
TRBJ1-2 | TRBV5-1 | TRBD1 | - | TGCGCCAGCAGCTTGACCACAGGGGTGGATGGCTACACCTTC | CASSLTTGVDGYTF
TRBJ2-2 | TRBV15 | - | - | TGTGCCACCAGCAGCTGGGGGGGGCTGCTCACCGGGGAGCTGTTTTTT | CATSSWGGLLTGELFF
TRBJ2-6 | TRBV7-9 | TRBD1 | - | TGTGCCAGAGAACAGGGGTCTGGGGCCAACGTCCTGACTTTC | CAREQGSGANVLTF
TRBJ2-1 | TRBV9 | - | few | TGTGCCAGCAGCCCCCAGAGACAGAATGAGCAGTTCTTC | CASSPQRQNEQFF
TRBJ2-7 | TRBV2 | - | - | TGTGCCAGCAATACGCCTACTATTTTCGAGCAGTACTTC | CASNTPTIFEQYF
TRBJ2-3 | TRBV24-1 | TRBD1 | - | TGTGCCACCAGATCCGGACAGGGCACAGATACGCAGTATTTT | CATRSGQGTDTQYF
TRBJ2-7 | TRBV5-5 | - | - | TGTGCCAGCAGCTTGGCTCTCCTGGAGCCTGGTACCGAGCAGTACTTC | CASSLALLEPGTEQYF
TRBJ2-3 | TRBV9 | TRBD2 | - | TGTGCCAGCAGCGCTTTAGCGGGAGCCCGCACAGATACGCAGTATTTT | CASSALAGARTDTQYF
TRBJ1-2 | TRBV7-6 | - | once | TGTGCCAGCAGTCCGGCAGGGGCCGATGCCTATGGCTACACCTTC | CASSPAGADAYGYTF
TRBJ1-6 | TRBV3-1/TRBV3-2 | TRBD1 | few | TGTGCCAGCAGCCCATTGTCGGGACAGAATAATTCACCCCTCCACTTT | CASSPLSGQNNSPLHF
TRBJ2-7 | TRBV29-1 | TRBD2 | - | TGCAGCGTTGAAGGCGGGAGGGGTACCTACGAGCAGTACTTC | CSVEGGRGTYEQYF
TRBJ2-7 | TRBV2 | TRBD2 | - | TGTGCCAGCAGACCGATGACTAGCGGGCCTTCCTACGAGCAGTACTTC | CASRPMTSGPSYEQYF
TRBJ1-1 | TRBV5-1 | - | - | TGCGCCAGCAGCCGATCGACAGGAATCGAGAACACTGAAGCTTTCTTT | CASSRSTGIENTEAFF
TRBJ2-7 | TRBV3-1/TRBV3-2 | - | - | TGTGCCAGCAGCCAAGCCAGAAGTTCCTACGAGCAGTACTTC | CASSQARSSYEQYF
TRBJ2-7 | TRBV7-8 | TRBD2 | few | TGTGCCAGCACCCTCCGGGAGGGCGCATACGAGCAGTACTTC | CASTLREGAYEQYF
TRBJ2-2 | TRBV11-3 | TRBD2 | - | TGTGCCAGCAGCGCTCTAGCGGGAGGTCACACCGGGGAGCTGTTTTTT | CASSALAGGHTGELFF
TRBJ2-3 | TRBV5-1 | TRBD2 | - | TGCGCCAGCAGCTTGGGGGCTAGCGGGACCACAGATACGCAGTATTTT | CASSLGASGTTDTQYF
TRBJ1-1 | TRBV19 | - | - | TGTGCCAGTAGTAAAGTCGGGGGAAACACTGAAGCTTTCTTT | CASSKVGGNTEAFF
TRBJ2-5 | TRBV4-3 | - | - | TGCGCCAGCAGCCAAGGACGGAGGTACCAAGAGACCCAGTACTTC | CASSQGRRYQETQYF
TRBJ2-7 | TRBV4-2 | TRBD2 | - | TGTGCCAGCAGCCATAGTGGGGAGGGGTCCTACGAGCAGTACTTC | CASSHSGEGSYEQYF
TRBJ2-1 | TRBV28 | TRBD2 | - | TGTGCCAGCAGCGGGACTAGCTACAATGAGCAGTTCTTC | CASSGTSYNEQFF
TRBJ2-5 | TRBV3-1/TRBV3-2 | TRBD2 | - | TGTGCCAGCAGCTCGGAGCGGGAGTCGGAGACCCAGTACTTC | CASSSERESETQYF
TRBJ1-2 | TRBV10-1 | TRBD1 | - | TGCGCCAGCAGTGAGAGGGGGACAGGGGGCCCGATTAACTATGGCTACACCTTC | CASSERGTGGPINYGYTF
TRBJ2-7 | TRBV6-2/TRBV6-3 | TRBD2 | - | TGTGCCAGCAGCGATCTAGCGGGAAAGTCCTACGAGCAGTACTTC | CASSDLAGKSYEQYF
TRBJ2-5 | TRBV7-6 | - | - | TGTGCCAGCAGCAACACAGGGATGGAGACCCAGTACTTC | CASSNTGMETQYF
TRBJ1-2 | TRBV3-1/TRBV3-2 | - | - | TGTGCCAGCAGCCAAGGTTCAGGGCGGTACTATGGCTACACCTTC | CASSQGSGRYYGYTF
TRBJ2-7 | TRBV5-8 | TRBD1 | few | TGTGCCAGCAGCTCCGGGACAGGGCCCCTGGAGCAGTACTTC | CASSSGTGPLEQYF
TRBJ2-2 | TRBV7-3 | TRBD2 | - | TGTGCCAGCAGCCTTCCCGGACTAGCGGCGAACACCGGGGAGCTGTTTTTT | CASSLPGLAANTGELFF